The 22 T cell receptor beta chains presented below share a single source sample, sequenced in a study of cytomegalovirus exposure and HLA in healthy donors. PCR employed 60 Vbeta and 13 Jbeta primers. Here immunoSEQ multiplex PCR was the method, and the copy in TCRdb shows in-frame clones only, minus some. The sample holds approximately 100,000 clones, about three quarters seen once. Sequencing used PBMCs. These receptors originate from a young woman in good health and CMV-seropositive.

V and J are TRBV5-3 and TRBJ2-3; D possibly corresponds to TRBD2 (5 bases). TRBV5-3 is an ORF; its function is uncertain. CDR3 size: 18 residues. The V end was cut by 0 bases, the J end by 4 bases, with 21 bases between. CDR3: CARSLGDARVGGADTQYF. In DNA form, the CDR3 reads TGTGCCAGAAGCTTGGGGGATGCGCGGGTAGGCGGCGCAGATACGCAGTATTTT.

The chain recombines TRBV6-5 with TRBJ2-7; 9 bases align to TRBD1. The junction had 2 bases not matched to a gene; V was cut back by 10 bases and J by 4 bases. Germline V gives CDR1 MNHEY, CDR2 SVGAGI. The CDR3 length is 11 residues. The CDR3 reads CATTGGYEQYF. DNA of the CDR3: TGTGCCACGACAGGGGGTTACGAGCAGTACTTC.

V and J are TRBV7-9 and TRBJ2-1, with TRBD2 matching over 15 bases. V gave up 5 bases and J gave up 7 bases; unmatched junction bases: 3. The germline gives CDR1 SEHNR, CDR2 FQNEAQ (reference sequence). This CDR3 is built from 15 residues. CDR3 region: CASSSGTSGRNEQFF. The CDR3 nucleotides read TGTGCCAGCAGCAGTGGGACTAGCGGGAGGAATGAGCAGTTCTTC.

For this clone: Additional DNA sequences in this sample encode the identical CDR3. V is TRBV7-9 and J is TRBJ2-7, with TRBD1 matching 7 bases. Germline loops: CDR1 SEHNR, CDR2 FQNEAQ (reference sequence). V lost 3 bases, J lost 4 bases, and 3 bases stayed unmatched. The CDR3 has 13 residues. The CDR3 DNA follows: TGTGCCAGCAGCTTGACAGGGACGTACGAGCAGTACTTC. Translated: CASSLTGTYEQYF.

As DNA, the CDR3 is TGTGCCAGCTCAGCACAGGGGATGAACACTGAAGCTTTCTTT. Translation: CASSAQGMNTEAFF. The chain links TRBV18 to TRBJ1-1, with 7 bases lining up with TRBD1. Trimming removed 5 bases from V and 0 bases from J; junction bases left unmatched: 3. The CDR3 sequence is 14 residues long. Per the germline V gene, CDR1 is KGHSH and CDR2 is LQKENI.

In its sample, this clone was seen once. J is TRBJ1-4 and V is TRBV14, with D hard to call. The germline V and J ends were trimmed by 4 bases and 10 bases, with 19 bases remaining between them. Germline lookup yields CDR1 SGHDN and CDR2 FVKESK. This CDR3 is built from 15 residues. The CDR3 sequence is CASSLGGGIQGKLFF. Written as DNA, the CDR3 is TGTGCCAGCAGCCTAGGTGGCGGCATCCAAGGAAAACTGTTTTTT.

The rearrangement joins TRBV28 to TRBJ2-7; D is unclear. The germline gives CDR1 MDHEN, CDR2 SYDVKM. The CDR3 covers 11 residues. The germline V and J ends were trimmed by 7 bases and 7 bases, with 11 bases remaining between them. CDR3 sequence (DNA): TGTGCCAGCACATTTAGAGGTGAGCAGTACTTC. As protein: CASTFRGEQYF.

V usage is TRBV5-1 and J usage is TRBJ1-1; weak D call: TRBD1 (5 bases). Germline CDR1 and CDR2: SGHRS and YFSETQ. V was cut by 0 bases and J by 5 bases, with 14 bases left in between. The CDR3 extends over 15 amino acids. The CDR3 nucleotides are TGCGCCAGCAGCTTGGCCGGACAATGGCGGACTGAAGCTTTCTTT. This sequence encodes CASSLAGQWRTEAFF.

The chain links TRBV30 to TRBJ1-2; D is uncertain. The germline CDR1 and CDR2 sequences are GTSNPN and SVGIG (reference sequence). V was clipped by 5 bases and J by 2 bases, with 9 bases between them. This CDR3 is built from 12 residues. The CDR3 DNA sequence: TGTGCCTGGGCGCAGGTAAACTATGGCTACACCTTC. Translation: CAWAQVNYGYTF.

The gene calls are TRBV28 and TRBJ2-5; no firm D call. The CDR3 spans 14 residues. Trimming left V 0 bases short and J 0 bases short, with 5 bases between. From germline, CDR1 is MDHEN and CDR2 SYDVKM. The CDR3 DNA reads TGTGCCAGCAGTTTATGGGGCAACCAAGAGACCCAGTACTTC. As protein: CASSLWGNQETQYF.

The chain has TRBV6-1 and TRBJ2-3; TRBD1 matches at 7 bases. V shed 6 bases and J 2 bases; nucleotides not matched to a gene: 5. The V gene's germline CDR1 is MNHNS and CDR2 SASEGT. CDR3 size: 14 residues. The CDR3 DNA reads TGTGCCAGCAGGACAGGGACACACACAGATACGCAGTATTTT. Protein: CASRTGTHTDTQYF.

This clone was observed a handful of times. This chain uses TRBV5-6 with TRBJ2-5; D is perhaps TRBD1 (6 bases). CDR1 is SGHDT and CDR2 is YYEEEE in the germline V gene. The CDR3 sequence is 14 residues long. Trimming left V 5 bases short and J 4 bases short, with 15 bases between. This chain's CDR3 is CASRQGSLRETQYF. The CDR3 DNA follows: TGTGCCAGCAGACAGGGTAGCTTACGAGAGACCCAGTACTTC.

This sequence joins TRBV5-1 and TRBJ1-4, with a tentative D call TRBD1 (5 bases). Between the trimmed V and J ends, which lost 2 bases and 6 bases, there was a span of 11 bases. Germline-derived CDR1 and CDR2 are SGHRS and YFSETQ. The CDR3 is 14 amino acids. CDR3 nucleotide sequence: TGCGCCAGCAGCTTCGGGCAGGGCTATGAAAAACTGTTTTTT. It encodes CASSFGQGYEKLFF. Using reference TRBV5-1 and TRBJ1-4 for the parts outside the CDR3, the full variable domain is KAGVTQTPRYLIKTRGQQVTLSCSPISGHRSVSWYQQTPGQGLQFLFEYFSETQRNKGNFPGRFSGRQFSNSRSEMNVSTLELGDSALYLCASSFGQGYEKLFFGSGTQLSVL.

This clone is a singleton in its sample. The V gene is TRBV5-1, the J gene TRBJ2-7; 10 bases fit TRBD1. Germline CDR1 and CDR2: SGHRS and YFSETQ. The CDR3 contains 16 residues. V lost 1 base to trimming and J lost 5 bases; unmatched junction nucleotides: 9. The CDR3 sequence is CASSLWTGTGAHEQYF. Written as DNA, the CDR3 is TGCGCCAGCAGCTTGTGGACCGGGACAGGGGCCCACGAGCAGTACTTC.

In this sample, this clone turned up once. V and J are TRBV2 and TRBJ2-7, with D tentatively TRBD2 (5 bases). Germline loops: CDR1 SNHLY, CDR2 FYNNEI. CDR3 length equals 15 residues. Trimming stripped 8 bases from V and 4 bases from J, with 21 bases between. The CDR3 loop is CASHGIGNGGYEQYF. The CDR3, as DNA: TGTGCCAGCCACGGGATCGGGAATGGCGGTTACGAGCAGTACTTC.

The chain combines TRBV19 with TRBJ2-2; unclear D gene. This CDR3 region has 15 residues. Germline loops: CDR1 LNHDA, CDR2 SQIVND (reference sequence). The V gene lost 7 bases and the J gene lost 2 bases, with 14 bases spanning the gap. Here the CDR3 DNA reads TGTGCCAGTACCATTTCGGTTCGTAACACCGGGGAGCTGTTTTTT. The encoded protein is CASTISVRNTGELFF. Supplemented by reference TRBV19 and TRBJ2-2, the full variable domain reads DGGITQSPKYLFRKEGQNVTLSCEQNLNHDAMYWYRQDPGQGLRLIYYSQIVNDFQKGDIAEGYSVSREKKESFPLTVTSAQKNPTAFYLCASTISVRNTGELFFGEGSRLTVL.

The genes are TRBV7-2 and TRBJ1-2, with D perhaps TRBD1 (6 bases). The V end lost 1 base, the J end lost 0 bases, and 9 bases lay between the germline ends. Germline V CDR1 and CDR2: SGHTA, FQGNSA. This CDR3 comprises 15 residues. CDR3 in amino acids: CASSLEQGANYGYTF. The CDR3 DNA sequence: TGTGCCAGCAGCTTAGAACAGGGAGCTAACTATGGCTACACCTTC.

The chain combines TRBV28 with TRBJ1-2, with 7 bases fitting TRBD1. Germline V lookup: CDR1 MDHEN, CDR2 SYDVKM. The junction had 8 bases not matched to a gene; V was cut back by 6 bases and J by 4 bases. The CDR3 loop spans 14 amino acids. The CDR3 DNA follows: TGTGCCAGCAGATCGACAGGGTCCTTCTATGGCTACACCTTC. Translating it yields CASRSTGSFYGYTF.

V and J are TRBV19 and TRBJ2-3; D might be TRBD2 (6 bases). The CDR3 length is 13 residues. From germline, CDR1 is LNHDA and CDR2 SQIVND (reference sequence). V lost 5 bases to trimming and J lost 5 bases, with 11 bases between them. CDR3 protein: CASSGSGGDTQYF. The CDR3 coding sequence is TGTGCCAGTAGTGGGTCCGGGGGAGATACGCAGTATTTT. The variable domain in full, completed from reference TRBV19 and TRBJ2-3, reads DGGITQSPKYLFRKEGQNVTLSCEQNLNHDAMYWYRQDPGQGLRLIYYSQIVNDFQKGDIAEGYSVSREKKESFPLTVTSAQKNPTAFYLCASSGSGGDTQYFGPGTRLTVL.

This clone was counted only a few times. This chain joins TRBV2 and TRBJ2-5, with TRBD1 matching 8 bases. Germline V gene sequence: CDR1 SNHLY, CDR2 FYNNEI. Unmatched junction bases numbered 9, after V lost 6 bases and J lost 0 bases. The CDR3 sequence is 16 residues long. The CDR3 reads CASRPTGGWNQETQYF. The CDR3 nucleotides read TGTGCCAGCAGGCCCACAGGGGGTTGGAACCAAGAGACCCAGTACTTC.

The CDR3 nucleotides read TGTGCCAGCAGCCAACATATGGGGGCGAACACTGAAGCTTTCTTT. Its protein is CASSQHMGANTEAFF. The rearrangement links TRBV14 to TRBJ1-1, with a tentative D call TRBD1 (6 bases). The CDR3 loop spans 15 amino acids. Germline values: CDR1 SGHDN, CDR2 FVKESK. V was shortened by 2 bases and J by 1 base, with 11 bases between the two germline ends.

As concerns this clone: Other DNA sequences of this sample code for an identical CDR3. The V gene is TRBV30, the J gene TRBJ2-5; 7 positions agree with TRBD2. Germline V lookup: CDR1 GTSNPN, CDR2 SVGIG (reference sequence). The CDR3 runs 13 residues. The junction had 3 bases not matched to a gene; V was cut back by 0 bases and J by 5 bases. As DNA, the CDR3 is TGTGCCTGGAGTGTACTCGGGGGGGAGACCCAGTACTTC. It is translated as CAWSVLGGETQYF.